The 19 T cell receptor beta chains presented below share a single source sample, sequenced in a study of spatial heterogeneity in lung cancer. One entry per CDR3 protein results from TCRdb running MiXCR on the 5' RACE reads. The table records 55,000 to 75,000 distinct CDR3 sequences, over 7% of them present only once. Time point defined: blood at routine non-recurrence follow-up after resection. The sample was PBMCs, taken at follow-up. The source of these receptors is a female donor with early-stage non-small cell lung cancer.

This clonotype was recorded many times. V is TRBV7-9 and J is TRBJ1-2; D is uncertain. Trimming shortened V by 5 bases and J by 5 bases, and 15 bases separated the two germline ends. Germline V gives CDR1 SEHNR, CDR2 FQNEAQ (reference sequence). The CDR3 totals 14 residues. The CDR3 loop reads CASSPPGALYGYTF. In DNA form, the CDR3 reads TGTGCCAGCAGCCCACCTGGTGCCCTTTATGGCTACACCTTC.

The gene calls are TRBV7-2 and TRBJ2-5, with D perhaps being TRBD1 or TRBD2 (5 bases each). The V gene's germline CDR1 is SGHTA and CDR2 FQGNSA. Deletions cut 6 bases from V and 4 bases from J, with 12 bases between. The CDR3 consists of 13 residues. In DNA, the CDR3 is TGTGCCAGCAGGTTAACGGGACCAGAGACCCAGTACTTC. Translating gives CASRLTGPETQYF.

This clonotype came up many times. This rearrangement joins TRBV6-8 to TRBJ2-2; the match to TRBD1 covers 7 bases. Germline values: CDR1 MNHGY, CDR2 SAAAGT. The trim removed 10 bases at V and 4 bases at J, leaving 12 bases unmatched. The CDR3 spans 15 residues. CDR3 in amino acids: CATSRRDSTTGELFF. As DNA, the CDR3 is TGTGCCACGAGTCGAAGGGACAGTACCACCGGGGAGCTGTTTTTT.

Only a few counts were recorded for this clonotype. This rearrangement joins TRBV5-4 to TRBJ2-2, with unresolved D. The CDR3 totals 17 residues. The V and J ends lost 2 bases and 1 base respectively, with 15 bases between them. Germline loops: CDR1 SGHNT, CDR2 YYREEE (reference sequence). The DNA of the CDR3 is TGTGCCAGCAGCTTCTCTAATATGAGACTGAACACCGGGGAGCTGTTTTTT. Translation: CASSFSNMRLNTGELFF. Together with reference TRBV5-4 and TRBJ2-2, the CDR3 gives the full variable domain: ETGVTQSPTHLIKTRGQQVTLRCSSQSGHNTVSWYQQALGQGPQFIFQYYREEENGRGNFPPRFSGLQFPNYSSELNVNALELDDSALYLCASSFSNMRLNTGELFFGEGSRLTVL.

The sample holds many counts of this clonotype. This sequence joins TRBV5-1 and TRBJ2-1; 10 positions agree with TRBD2. There are 15 residues in the CDR3. Germline values: CDR1 SGHRS, CDR2 YFSETQ. J lost 4 bases, V lost 6 bases, and 7 bases had no gene match. DNA for the CDR3: TGCGCCAGCACCATCCAGACTAGCGGGTACAATGAGCAGTTCTTC. It is translated as CASTIQTSGYNEQFF.

This clonotype came up a few times. CDR3 loop: CASSGKTGTNYGYTF. In DNA form, the CDR3 reads TGTGCCAGCAGCGGAAAGACAGGGACTAACTATGGCTACACCTTC. The V and J genes are TRBV9 and TRBJ1-2, with TRBD1 identical over 7 bases. Germline V CDR1 and CDR2: SGDLS, YYNGEE. The V segment lost 3 bases and the J segment 0 bases; nucleotides outside the gene matches: 5. The CDR3 loop spans 15 amino acids. The full variable domain, completed using reference TRBV9 and TRBJ1-2, is DSGVTQTPKHLITATGQRVTLRCSPRSGDLSVYWYQQSLDQGLQFLIQYYNGEERAKGNILERFSAQQFPDLHSELNLSSLELGDSALYFCASSGKTGTNYGYTFGSGTRLTVV.

This clonotype was counted at least ten times. The chain employs TRBV6-5 and TRBJ2-3; D remains ambiguous. The germline V gene encodes CDR1 MNHEY and CDR2 SVGAGI. This CDR3 has 14 residues. Trimming removed 2 bases at V and 6 bases at J, with 12 bases between. CDR3 DNA sequence: TGTGCCAGCAGTTACCAGGTGTCGCCCGATACGCAGTATTTT. As protein: CASSYQVSPDTQYF.

This clonotype was observed at least ten times. This sequence joins TRBV7-2 and TRBJ2-3, with D unclear. V was trimmed by 2 bases and J by 2 bases, leaving 5 bases between them. The V gene's germline CDR1 is SGHTA and CDR2 FQGNSA. The CDR3 contains 13 residues. CDR3 region: CASSLSSTDTQYF. CDR3 sequence (DNA): TGTGCCAGCAGCTTAAGTTCCACAGATACGCAGTATTTT.

This clonotype was picked up many times. The genes are TRBV5-1 and TRBJ2-7; maybe TRBD2 (6 bases). Trimming left V 1 base short and J 4 bases short, with 12 bases between. CDR1 and CDR2 (germline): SGHRS, YFSETQ. The CDR3 has 14 amino acids. The CDR3 region is CASSLISGEYEQYF. For the CDR3, the DNA is TGCGCCAGCAGCTTGATATCGGGAGAATACGAGCAGTACTTC. Supplemented by reference TRBV5-1 and TRBJ2-7, the full variable domain reads KAGVTQTPRYLIKTRGQQVTLSCSPISGHRSVSWYQQTPGQGLQFLFEYFSETQRNKGNFPGRFSGRQFSNSRSEMNVSTLELGDSALYLCASSLISGEYEQYFGPGTRLTVT.

In its sample, this clonotype was seen many times. The J gene is TRBJ2-3, the V gene TRBV28; TRBD1 aligns across 9 bases. The CDR3 has 16 residues. Looked up from germline, CDR1 is MDHEN and CDR2 is SYDVKM. V lost 6 bases and J lost 3; bases outside the gene matches: 10. The DNA of the CDR3 is TGTGCCAGCAGCGCCCCCGGGACAGGGCTAACAGATACGCAGTATTTT. It is translated as CASSAPGTGLTDTQYF.

This clonotype was counted ten times or more. The chain carries TRBV7-6 and TRBJ2-3, with 12 nucleotides matching TRBD1. Trimming cost V 1 base and J 6 bases; bases outside gene matches: 11. Germline V gives CDR1 SGHVS, CDR2 FNYEAQ. The CDR3 has 18 amino acids. CDR3 residues: CASSLGGWGTGGMDTQYF. The CDR3 nucleotides are TGTGCCAGCAGCTTAGGCGGGTGGGGGACAGGGGGCATGGATACGCAGTATTTT.

This clonotype has at least ten counts. The rearrangement joins TRBV6-5 to TRBJ1-2; D gene unclear. Looked up from germline, CDR1 is MNHEY and CDR2 is SVGAGI. Between the trimmed V and J ends, which lost 8 bases and 2 bases, there was a span of 15 bases. The CDR3 is 14 amino acids. The CDR3 loop reads CASRRAERNYGYTF. CDR3 DNA: TGTGCCAGCCGGAGGGCAGAGAGAAACTATGGCTACACCTTC.

Comments on this clonotype: This may stem from a read error, because a much larger clone lies one nucleotide away. V and J are TRBV28 and TRBJ2-1; TRBD2 is a possible D gene (5 bases). The CDR3 spans 15 residues. Trimming pared 6 bases from V and 3 bases from J, leaving 15 bases between. Germline loops: CDR1 MDHEN, CDR2 SYDVKM. The CDR3, as DNA: TGTGCCAGCAGGCCGAGAGGGATCGACTACAATGAGCAGTTCTTC. Its protein is CASRPRGIDYNEQFF.

This chain joins TRBV5-8 and TRBJ2-3, with 7 bases aligning to TRBD2. The ends lost 5 bases at V and 2 bases at J; junction bases unmatched: 8. There are 15 residues in the CDR3. CDR1 and CDR2 (germline): SGHTS, YDEGEE. The DNA for the CDR3 is TGTGCCAGCAGTTATGGACTAGGCGTCACAGATACGCAGTATTTT. It yields the protein CASSYGLGVTDTQYF.

This clonotype was detected many times. The V and J genes are TRBV7-8 and TRBJ2-1; D is perhaps TRBD2 (6 bases). Trimming shortened V by 3 bases and J by 10 bases, and 19 bases separated the two germline ends. Germline lookup yields CDR1 SGHVS and CDR2 FQNEAQ. The CDR3 covers 15 residues. The CDR3 coding sequence is TGTGCCAGCAGCTTCACGGCGGGGCCATCCTGGGAGCAGTTCTTC. Protein: CASSFTAGPSWEQFF.

The chain couples TRBV7-8 to TRBJ2-1; D gene uncertain. CDR3 length: 13 amino acids. The V end was cut by 5 bases, the J end by 5 bases, with 10 bases between. Germline V gene lookup returns CDR1 SGHVS and CDR2 FQNEAQ. The DNA for the CDR3 is TGTGCCAGCAGCGCACCTAGAGACAATGAGCAGTTCTTC. Translated: CASSAPRDNEQFF.

V gene TRBV27 combines with J gene TRBJ2-2; D gene ambiguous. The CDR3 consists of 11 residues. Germline CDR1 reads MNHEY; CDR2 reads SMNVEV (reference sequence). V dropped 6 bases and J dropped 9 bases, with 8 bases sitting between them. CDR3 nucleotide sequence: TGTGCCAGCAGCACGGGCAGGGAGCTGTTTTTT. Residues: CASSTGRELFF.

This clonotype was counted at least ten times. CDR3 protein: CASSLINGELFF. The CDR3 bases are TGTGCCAGCAGCTTAATCAACGGGGAGCTGTTTTTT. The rearrangement joins TRBV7-9 to TRBJ2-2; D unclear. Germline CDR1 reads SEHNR; CDR2 reads FQNEAQ (reference sequence). The V and J ends lost 2 bases and 7 bases respectively, with 5 bases between them. The CDR3 contains 12 residues.

In this sample, this clonotype turned up many times. V usage is TRBV6-1 and J usage is TRBJ2-1; 7 bases map to TRBD2. This CDR3 has 15 residues. Germline V gives CDR1 MNHNS, CDR2 SASEGT. After removal of 7 bases from V and 5 bases from J, the junction contained 11 bases not matched to a gene. CDR3 DNA sequence: TGTGCCAGCACCCCGAGTTGGGGGAGGGACAATGAGCAGTTCTTC. Translated, it gives CASTPSWGRDNEQFF.